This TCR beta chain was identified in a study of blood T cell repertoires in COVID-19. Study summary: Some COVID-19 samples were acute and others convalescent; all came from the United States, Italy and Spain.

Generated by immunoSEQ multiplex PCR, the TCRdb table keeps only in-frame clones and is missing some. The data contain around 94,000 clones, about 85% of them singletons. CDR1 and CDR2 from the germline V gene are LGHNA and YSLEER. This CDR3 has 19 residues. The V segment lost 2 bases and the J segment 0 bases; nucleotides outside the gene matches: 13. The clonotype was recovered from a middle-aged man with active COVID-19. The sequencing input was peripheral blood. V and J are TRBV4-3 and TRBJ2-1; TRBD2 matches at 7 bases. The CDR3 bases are TGCGCCAGCAGCCAAAGCGTGGGAGGGGATTCCAGCTCCTACAATGAGCAGTTCTTC. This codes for CASSQSVGGDSSSYNEQFF.